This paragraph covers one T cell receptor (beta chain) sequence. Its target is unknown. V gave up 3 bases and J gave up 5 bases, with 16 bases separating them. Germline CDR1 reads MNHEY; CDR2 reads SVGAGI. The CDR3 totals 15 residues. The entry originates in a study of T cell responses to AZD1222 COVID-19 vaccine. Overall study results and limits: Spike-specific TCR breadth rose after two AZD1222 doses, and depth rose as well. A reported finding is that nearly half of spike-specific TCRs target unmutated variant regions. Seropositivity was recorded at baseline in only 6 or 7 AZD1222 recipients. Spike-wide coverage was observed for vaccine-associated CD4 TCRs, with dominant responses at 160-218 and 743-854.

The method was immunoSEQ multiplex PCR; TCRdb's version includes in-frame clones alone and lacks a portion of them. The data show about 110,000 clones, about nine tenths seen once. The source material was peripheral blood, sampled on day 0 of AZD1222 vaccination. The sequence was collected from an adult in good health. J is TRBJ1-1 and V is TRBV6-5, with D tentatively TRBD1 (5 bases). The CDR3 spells CASSYAQGGPTEAFF. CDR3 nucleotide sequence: TGTGCCAGCAGTTATGCCCAGGGTGGACCTACTGAAGCTTTCTTT.